This is a list of T cell receptor beta chains from one sample in a study of blood T cell repertoires in COVID-19. Clones were read by immunoSEQ multiplex PCR, and TCRdb kept only the in-frame ones, dropping some. Altogether 190,000 or so clones are present, around 80% being singletons, with the ten largest covering 2.5% to 3%. Input material: peripheral blood. Receptors were obtained from a man between 50 and 59 years old with active or convalescent COVID-19. Both conserved end residues are part of each CDR3. The order of the fields is clone size, D gene, V gene, J gene, CDR3 DNA, CDR3 protein. D genes are given only for firm matches. A clone size is listed for some rows: how often the clone was seen (once, few, many), or a class if it is expanded.

>-|TRBD2|TRBV29-1|TRBJ2-1
TGCAGCGTTTATCGTCTAGCGGTACCCTACAATGAGCAGTTCTTC
CSVYRLAVPYNEQFF
>-|TRBD1|TRBV6-6|TRBJ1-5
TGTGCCAGCCAAGGGACAGTCCTTCAGCCCCAGCATTTT
CASQGTVLQPQHF
>-|-|TRBV7-6|TRBJ2-7
TGTGCCAGCAGCCACCGGCCGGGCGAGCAGTACTTC
CASSHRPGEQYF
>-|TRBD1|TRBV7-2|TRBJ2-2
TGTGCCAGCAGCCTTCGGACAGGGGACACCGGGGAGCTGTTTTTT
CASSLRTGDTGELFF
>-|-|TRBV28|TRBJ1-1
TGTGCCAGCACGGAGGTGAACACTGAAGCTTTCTTT
CASTEVNTEAFF
>-|TRBD1|TRBV7-6|TRBJ1-2
TGTGCCAGCAGCCCGGGGACAGTTTATGGCTACACCTTC
CASSPGTVYGYTF
>-|-|TRBV18|TRBJ2-2
TGTGCCAGCTCATTAGACAAGACCAGGACCGGGGAGCTGTTTTTT
CASSLDKTRTGELFF
>-|TRBD1|TRBV19|TRBJ2-1
TGTGCCAGTAGTGCCGTCGGCGGGACAGGGGGTAATGAGCAGTTCTTC
CASSAVGGTGGNEQFF
>few|-|TRBV10-2|TRBJ1-2
TGCGCCAGCAGTGGAAACGACAGCCGTCTAAAGGGCTACACCTTC
CASSGNDSRLKGYTF
>-|TRBD2|TRBV3-1/TRBV3-2|TRBJ2-1
TGTGCCAGCAGCCCTTTAGCGGGGGGGCGTGTGGATGAGCAGTTCTTC
CASSPLAGGRVDEQFF
>-|-|TRBV27|TRBJ1-5
TGTGCCAGCAGTCCTCTCGATCCGGGAGGGTATCAGCCCCAGCATTTT
CASSPLDPGGYQPQHF
>-|TRBD1|TRBV7-9|TRBJ1-1
TGTGCCAGCAGCTTAAACCAGGGGGCGGACACTGAAGCTTTCTTT
CASSLNQGADTEAFF
>once|TRBD2|TRBV5-1|TRBJ2-1
TGCGCCAGCAGCTTCGCAGCGGGAGGAGGGGATGAGCAGTTCTTC
CASSFAAGGGDEQFF
>-|TRBD1|TRBV9|TRBJ1-3
TGTGCCAGCAGCGCCACAGGGGGCTTTTTGGGAAACACCATATATTTT
CASSATGGFLGNTIYF